The entry that follows covers one T cell receptor (beta chain) sequence. These data belong to a study of control samples from healthy donors and cancer patients. CDR3 length: 15 residues. V dropped 3 bases and J dropped 2 bases, with 12 bases sitting between them. Germline values: CDR1 LNHDA, CDR2 SQIVND (reference sequence). The method was immunoSEQ multiplex PCR; TCRdb's version includes in-frame clones alone and lacks a portion of them. This table holds around 140,000 clones, 80% to 95% found once. What was sequenced was blood. The chain links TRBV19 to TRBJ2-3; TRBD2 might be the D (6 bases). The receptor was derived from a woman in her fifties or sixties in good health. The CDR3 region is CASSMRAGSTDTQYF. In DNA, the CDR3 is TGTGCCAGTAGTATGAGGGCGGGGTCCACAGATACGCAGTATTTT.